This T cell receptor (beta chain) was obtained from a study of blood T cell repertoires in COVID-19. The wider study: The United States, Italy and Spain provided the acute and convalescent COVID-19 samples. T cells, B-cell-depleted T cells, or PBMCs provided the cDNA or gDNA that served as material.

The assay was immunoSEQ multiplex PCR, and TCRdb's table has in-frame clones only and misses some. The sample consists of almost 55,000 clones, roughly 83% of them appearing once. This clone showed up just once. Sequencing input: peripheral blood. The TCR was taken from a human donor in a cohort sampled during active COVID-19.

Written as DNA, the CDR3 is TGTGCCAGCAGCCTCGGGAGTCTAGACTATGGCTACACCTTC. It yields the protein CASSLGSLDYGYTF. The V gene is TRBV7-9, the J gene TRBJ1-2; D gene uncertain. The V end was cut by 5 bases, the J end by 3 bases, with 13 bases between. This CDR3 is built from 14 residues. Germline V CDR1 and CDR2: SEHNR, FQNEAQ (reference sequence).